This TCR beta chain derives from a study of OX40 agonist ivuxolimab in advanced cancers. Study details: Anti-PD-1, anti-PD-L1 or anti-CTLA-4 therapy given earlier was allowed, and roughly 40% had some. Regarding the study as a whole: Researchers report that CD8+ T cells had, on average, more expanded clones than CD4+. Some of the lowest clonal expansion was seen in partial responders at 0.1-3.0 mg/kg. The specificity for antigen of the expanded peripheral T cells was not determined.

Germline V gene lookup returns CDR1 LNHDA and CDR2 SQIVND (reference sequence). The V gene lost 9 bases and the J gene lost 1 base, with 18 bases spanning the gap. The CDR3 runs to 16 residues. Comment on this clone: The antigen is undetermined.

Clones were sequenced by immunoSEQ multiplex PCR, and TCRdb holds only the in-frame ones, with some missing. The data show some 40,000 clones, over 65% seen once. The chain links TRBV19 to TRBJ2-2; D perhaps matches TRBD1 (6 bases). The clonotype was recovered from an adult with an advanced solid tumor such as melanoma, head and neck, liver or kidney cancer. Here the sequenced sample was CD4+ or CD8+ T cells sorted from blood, taken in a trial of the OX40 agonist ivuxolimab. As DNA, the CDR3 is TGTGCCAGGTGGGCCCGGGACACCAGGAACACCGGGGAGCTGTTTTTT. This sequence encodes CARWARDTRNTGELFF.